The T cell receptor beta chain described here comes from a study of blood T cells in healthy people across ages. The study's findings and limits: Age brought a roughly linear fall in TCR beta diversity measured per million T cells.

V dropped 7 bases and J dropped 7; count of bases not matched to a gene: 2. The CDR3 is 11 residues long. About 10 milliliters of peripheral blood were drawn from each donor into EDTA-treated tubes. No fewer than 7 million PBMCs went into each sample. Each sample yielded at least 5 micrograms of PBMC total RNA. As to this clonotype: Antigen specificity is unknown. A read error is possible here, since a much larger clone lies one base away.

Using a J-beta primer mix together with a sample-barcoded 5' primer, a second PCR was run for about 6 to 12 cycles. TCRdb re-called the 5' RACE reads through MiXCR, storing one row per CDR3 protein. In the table there are over 1,500,000 distinct CDR3 sequences, about 39% of which are singletons. The rearrangement links TRBV12-3 or TRBV12-4 to TRBJ1-2; 8 nucleotides align to TRBD1. Material: blood. This clonotype was obtained from a human donor in good health. The CDR3 loop is CASTDRGGYTF. In nucleotides, the CDR3 is TGTGCCAGCACCGACAGGGGTGGCTACACCTTC.